This T cell receptor (beta chain) was captured in a study of regulatory T cells in long-lasting Graves disease. Sequencing libraries for TCR beta were prepared with iRepertoire HTBI primers and Arm-PCR of CDR3 regions. TCRdb recomputed calls from the multiplex PCR reads with MiXCR, one row per CDR3 protein. Here the sample spans a few hundred thousand distinct CDR3 sequences, about 15% being singletons. Time point given: newly diagnosed GD, antithyroid drugs for less than 3 months. PBMCs provided the RNA from which the TCR library was made. Germline trimming cut 5 bases from V and 4 bases from J; bases unmatched to any gene: 8. CDR1 SEHNR and CDR2 FQNEAQ come from the germline V gene (reference sequence). This CDR3 comprises 16 residues. Separately, the same data were catalogued under a study of T cells in Graves' hyperthyroidism and ophthalmopathy.

The TCR sequence derives from a woman between 40 and 50 years old with Graves disease. The V and J genes are TRBV7-9 and TRBJ2-5; 12 nucleotides match TRBD2. This specimen consisted of peripheral blood mononuclear cells (PBMCs), obtained at new diagnosis, from a patient treated with antithyroid drugs. In nucleotides, the CDR3 is TGTGCCAGCAGCGCCCAGACTAGCGGGAGTGCAGAGACCCAGTACTTC. It is translated as CASSAQTSGSAETQYF.